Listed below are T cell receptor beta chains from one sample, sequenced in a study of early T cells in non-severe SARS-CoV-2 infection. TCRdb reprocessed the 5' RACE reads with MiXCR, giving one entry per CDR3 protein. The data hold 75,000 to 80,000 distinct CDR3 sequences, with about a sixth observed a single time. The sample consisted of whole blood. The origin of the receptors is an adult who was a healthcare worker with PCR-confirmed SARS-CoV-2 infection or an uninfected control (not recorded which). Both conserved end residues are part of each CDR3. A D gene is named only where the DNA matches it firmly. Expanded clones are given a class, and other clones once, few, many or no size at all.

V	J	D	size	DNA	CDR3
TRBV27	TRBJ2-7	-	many	TGTGCCAGCAGGAGGGACCAGTCTCGGGACGAGCAGTACTTC	CASRRDQSRDEQYF
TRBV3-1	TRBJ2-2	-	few	TGTGCCAGCAGCGGGAGGACCGGGACAGCGAACACCGGGGAGCTGTTTTTT	CASSGRTGTANTGELFF
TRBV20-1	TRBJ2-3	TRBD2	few	TGCAGTGCTAGAGATCTCGGACTAGCGGGGGGCACAGATACGCAGTATTTT	CSARDLGLAGGTDTQYF
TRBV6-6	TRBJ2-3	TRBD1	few	TGTGCCAGCAGCCGCCACCGGGACAGTATCACAGATACGCAGTATTTT	CASSRHRDSITDTQYF
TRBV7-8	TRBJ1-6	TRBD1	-	TGTGCCAGCAGCTCCCGGACAGGAGGCTCTAATTCACCCCTCCACTTT	CASSSRTGGSNSPLHF
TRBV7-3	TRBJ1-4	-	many	TGTGCCAGCAGCTCCCGCCGGATCCGGGAAAAACTGTTTTTT	CASSSRRIREKLFF
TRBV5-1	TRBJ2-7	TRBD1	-	TGCGCCAGCAGCTCCAACCCCGGGACAGGGGAGCAGTACTTC	CASSSNPGTGEQYF
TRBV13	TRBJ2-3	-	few	TGTGCCAGCAGGACGGGAGGCACAGATACGCAGTATTTT	CASRTGGTDTQYF
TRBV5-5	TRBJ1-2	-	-	TGTGCCAGCAGCACCGTCTATGGCTACACCTTC	CASSTVYGYTF
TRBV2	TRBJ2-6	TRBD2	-	TGTGCCAGCAGTGAGACTAGCGGGAACTCTGGGGCCAACGTCCTGACTTTC	CASSETSGNSGANVLTF
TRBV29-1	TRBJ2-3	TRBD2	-	TGCAGCGTGGGGGGTTGGCTAGCGGGTCGGAAAGACACAGATACGCAGTATTTT	CSVGGWLAGRKDTDTQYF
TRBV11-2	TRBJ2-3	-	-	TGTGCCAGCAGCGCCGGACGGGGCCCAAGTGATACGCAGTATTTT	CASSAGRGPSDTQYF
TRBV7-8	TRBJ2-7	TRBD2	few	TGTGCCAGCAGCGTAACGATGACTAGCGCTATGACTGGGGAGCAGTACTTC	CASSVTMTSAMTGEQYF
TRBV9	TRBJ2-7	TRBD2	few	TGTGCCAGCAGCGTAGGACAGCGGGATAACGAGCAGTACTTC	CASSVGQRDNEQYF
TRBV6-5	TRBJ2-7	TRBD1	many	TGTGCCAGCAGCCCGACAGGGCCCCACGAGCAGTACTTC	CASSPTGPHEQYF
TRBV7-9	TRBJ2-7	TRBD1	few	TGTGCCAGCAGTCCACAGGGGACCCATTACGAGCAGTACTTC	CASSPQGTHYEQYF
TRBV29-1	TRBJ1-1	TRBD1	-	TGCAGCGCCGCAGGGGGGACCCACACTGAAGCTTTCTTT	CSAAGGTHTEAFF
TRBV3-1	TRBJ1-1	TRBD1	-	TGTGCCAGCAGCCAAGAGGGGACAGGGAGGCACTTT	CASSQEGTGRHF
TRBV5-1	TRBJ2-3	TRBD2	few	TGCGCCAGCAGTCGTGGCATACTAGCGAGCACAGATACGCAGTATTTT	CASSRGILASTDTQYF
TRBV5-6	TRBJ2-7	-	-	TGTGTCAGCAGCTTGGCCCAAGGGTACGAGCAGTACTTC	CVSSLAQGYEQYF
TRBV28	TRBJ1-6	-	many	TGTGCCAGCAGTCCGGTCAGGGAGGGTCCACCCCTCCACTTT	CASSPVREGPPLHF
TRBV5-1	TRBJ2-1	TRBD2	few	TGCGCCAGCCGCACATTAGCGGGGGGCGTGAATGAGCAGTTCTTC	CASRTLAGGVNEQFF
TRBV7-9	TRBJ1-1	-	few	TGTGCCAGTTCGGACCGTAGGGGACTACTGGGCACTGAAGCTTTCTTT	CASSDRRGLLGTEAFF
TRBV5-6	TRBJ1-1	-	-	TGTGCCAGCAGCTTCCCGGAAGGCACTGAAGCTTTCTTT	CASSFPEGTEAFF